This T cell receptor beta chain stems from a study of blood T cell repertoires in COVID-19. Looking at the study overall: Spain, Italy and the United States supplied samples that represented acute and convalescent COVID-19.

Germline CDR1 and CDR2: SGHTA and FQGNSA. V was clipped by 5 bases and J by 7 bases, with 14 bases between them. This CDR3 spans 14 amino acids. Assay: immunoSEQ multiplex PCR; the TCRdb copy retains only in-frame clones and omits some. The sample consists of just over 60,000 clones, under 85% of them appearing once. The origin of this receptor is a woman of 80 years or more with active or convalescent COVID-19. The chain employs TRBV7-2 and TRBJ1-4; D possibly corresponds to TRBD1 (6 bases). The sequenced sample was peripheral blood. CDR3 amino acids: CASSQGRHGEKLFF. CDR3 in DNA: TGTGCCAGCAGCCAGGGGCGCCACGGTGAAAAACTGTTTTTT. Full variable domain (missing parts from reference TRBV7-2 and TRBJ1-4): GAGVSQSPSNKVTEKGKDVELRCDPISGHTALYWYRQSLGQGLEFLIYFQGNSAPDKSGLPSDRFSAERTGGSVSTLTIQRTQQEDSAVYLCASSQGRHGEKLFFGSGTQLSVL.